One and the same sample provided the 19 T cell receptor beta chains below, sequenced in a study of T cells in Graves' hyperthyroidism and ophthalmopathy. The CDR3 regions of TCR beta were amplified from RNA transcripts. When the TCR CDR3 underwent first-round RT-PCR, the HTBI primer set was used. In TCRdb, the multiplex PCR reads were re-called with MiXCR into one record per CDR3 protein. The top ten clones hold about 8.4% of a sample with about 710,000 distinct CDR3 sequences, about 16% of them seen once. Sequencing input: blood. The receptors stem from a man between 18 and 29 years old with Graves' hyperthyroidism.

This sequence joins TRBV20-1 and TRBJ2-5; TRBD2 is a possible D gene (7 bases). The V end was cut by 0 bases, the J end by 2 bases, with 19 bases between. Germline CDR1 and CDR2: DFQATT and SNEGSKA (reference sequence). The CDR3 has 17 amino acids. Here the CDR3 reads CSAREGAASGTQETQYF. DNA for the CDR3: TGCAGTGCTAGAGAGGGGGCAGCTAGCGGTACTCAAGAGACCCAGTACTTC.

This sequence joins TRBV19 and TRBJ1-2; 11 nucleotides line up with TRBD1. Germline assignment: CDR1 LNHDA and CDR2 SQIVND (reference sequence). After removal of 4 bases from V and 0 bases from J, the junction contained 4 bases not matched to a gene. The CDR3 totals 16 residues. The CDR3 bases are TGTGCCAGTAGTACCGGGACAGGGGGAACTAACTATGGCTACACCTTC. Protein product: CASSTGTGGTNYGYTF.

The chain links TRBV9 to TRBJ2-3; D is possibly TRBD2 (6 bases). Germline CDR1 reads SGDLS; CDR2 reads YYNGEE. V shed 0 bases and J shed 2 bases, with 19 bases lying between them. CDR3 length: 18 amino acids. The chain's CDR3 is CASSVESRGTGVTDTQYF. CDR3 DNA: TGTGCCAGCAGCGTAGAATCGCGGGGAACGGGAGTCACAGATACGCAGTATTTT.

This clonotype was observed at least ten times. This chain uses TRBV28 with TRBJ1-2; D gene uncertain. This CDR3 comprises 14 residues. Trimming left V 1 base short and J 8 bases short, with 14 bases between. Germline V lookup: CDR1 MDHEN, CDR2 SYDVKM. CDR3 residues: CASSLSQDPRGYTF. In DNA, the CDR3 is TGTGCCAGCAGTTTATCCCAAGACCCCAGGGGCTACACCTTC.

This clonotype was counted only a few times. The chain has TRBV24-1 and TRBJ1-3; D not certain. The CDR3 covers 12 residues. V was trimmed by 3 bases and J by 8 bases, leaving 7 bases between them. Per the germline V gene, CDR1 is KGHDR and CDR2 is SFDVKD. The CDR3 sequence: CATSDKGYTIYF. In nucleotides, the CDR3 is TGTGCCACCAGTGATAAGGGATACACCATATATTTT.

This clonotype was counted between two and nine times. The chain employs TRBV30 and TRBJ1-6, with D uncertain. CDR1 is GTSNPN, CDR2 SVGIG, per germline (reference sequence). The CDR3 consists of 16 residues. Trimming took 3 bases from V and 8 from J, leaving 20 bases between them. The CDR3 loop is CAWSLPPTRHDSPLHF. The CDR3 DNA is TGTGCCTGGAGCCTACCCCCCACTCGGCATGATTCACCCCTCCACTTT.

The rearrangement joins TRBV19 to TRBJ2-1, with 9 bases aligning to TRBD2. Germline trimming cut 4 bases from V and 7 bases from J; bases unmatched to any gene: 8. CDR3 size: 15 residues. Germline V gene lookup returns CDR1 LNHDA and CDR2 SQIVND (reference sequence). CDR3 DNA: TGTGCCAGTAGTACTACCTCGGGACTAGCTAATGAGCAGTTCTTC. As protein: CASSTTSGLANEQFF. Complete variable domain (other parts from reference TRBV19 and TRBJ2-1): DGGITQSPKYLFRKEGQNVTLSCEQNLNHDAMYWYRQDPGQGLRLIYYSQIVNDFQKGDIAEGYSVSREKKESFPLTVTSAQKNPTAFYLCASSTTSGLANEQFFGPGTRLTVL.

V usage is TRBV2 and J usage is TRBJ1-1; 8 bases align to TRBD1. There are 16 residues in the CDR3. Germline V gives CDR1 SNHLY, CDR2 FYNNEI. Germline trimming cut 2 bases from V and 2 bases from J; bases unmatched to any gene: 7. CDR3 sequence: CASSETRTGKNTEAFF. The CDR3 bases are TGTGCCAGCAGTGAAACCCGGACAGGGAAAAACACTGAAGCTTTCTTT.

This clonotype was observed many times. The V call is TRBV7-8, the J call TRBJ2-7; weak D call: TRBD2 (6 bases). CDR3 length: 14 amino acids. Trimming took 5 bases from V and 2 from J, leaving 13 bases between them. Per germline, CDR1 SGHVS and CDR2 FQNEAQ. The CDR3 DNA follows: TGTGCCAGCAGCCCCGGAGGGTGGGCCTACGAGCAGTACTTC. It is translated as CASSPGGWAYEQYF.

The chain combines TRBV6-4 with TRBJ1-5; D is unresolved. The CDR3 is 17 amino acids. The ends were cut back, 5 bases at V and 1 base at J, with 18 bases in the middle. The germline gives CDR1 MRHNA, CDR2 SNTAGT. CDR3 amino acids: CASSQTFGDRSNQPQHF. CDR3 nucleotide sequence: TGTGCCAGCAGTCAGACGTTTGGGGATCGGAGCAATCAGCCCCAGCATTTT.

The chain carries TRBV14 and TRBJ2-7; 8 nucleotides match TRBD2. Trimming took 7 bases from V and 5 from J; bases not matched to a gene: 10. The CDR3 contains 14 residues. Germline CDR1 and CDR2: SGHDN and FVKESK. For the CDR3, the DNA is TGTGCCAGCACGCCTAGCGGGTGGGACCACGAGCAGTACTTC. This encodes CASTPSGWDHEQYF.

The rearrangement uses TRBV20-1 and TRBJ2-7; 9 bases match TRBD2. The CDR3 spans 14 residues. The germline V gene has CDR1 DFQATT and CDR2 SNEGSKA (reference sequence). Trimming took 6 bases from V and 3 from J; bases not matched to a gene: 9. For the CDR3, the DNA is TGCAGTGCCAAGGCTAGCGGGATGTTCTACGAGCAGTACTTC. Amino acids: CSAKASGMFYEQYF.

The table lists this clonotype with a few counts. The chain is built from TRBV28 and TRBJ1-5, with D possibly matching TRBD1 (5 bases). Germline V gene lookup returns CDR1 MDHEN and CDR2 SYDVKM. The CDR3 has 15 residues. Trimming stripped 6 bases from V and 3 bases from J, with 15 bases between. The CDR3 DNA reads TGTGCCAGCAGGACACCCAGGGTACCCAATCAGCCCCAGCATTTT. Amino acids: CASRTPRVPNQPQHF.

The sample holds many counts of this clonotype. The V and J genes are TRBV5-1 and TRBJ2-7; 8 positions match TRBD1. The CDR3 extends over 15 amino acids. CDR1 is SGHRS, CDR2 YFSETQ, per germline. With V trimmed by 4 bases and J by 4 bases, 10 bases remained unmatched. CDR3 in amino acids: CASSPWPQGAYEQYF. For the CDR3, the DNA is TGCGCCAGCAGCCCGTGGCCGCAGGGGGCGTACGAGCAGTACTTC. Full variable domain (remainder filled in from reference TRBV5-1 and TRBJ2-7): KAGVTQTPRYLIKTRGQQVTLSCSPISGHRSVSWYQQTPGQGLQFLFEYFSETQRNKGNFPGRFSGRQFSNSRSEMNVSTLELGDSALYLCASSPWPQGAYEQYFGPGTRLTVT.

The sample holds a few counts of this clonotype. The rearrangement uses TRBV19 and TRBJ1-4; TRBD1 might be the D (6 bases). Germline CDR1 LNHDA, CDR2 SQIVND (reference sequence). V lost 4 bases and J 0 bases, leaving 9 bases between the germline ends. This CDR3 spans 15 amino acids. For the CDR3, the DNA is TGTGCCAGTAGTACCCGGGACACAACTAATGAAAAACTGTTTTTT. Residues: CASSTRDTTNEKLFF.

This clonotype was observed a handful of times. The chain links TRBV5-4 to TRBJ1-1, with a possible D match to TRBD1 (6 bases). Trimming shortened V by 5 bases and J by 4 bases, and 12 bases separated the two germline ends. Germline CDR1 SGHNT, CDR2 YYREEE (reference sequence). This CDR3 is built from 13 residues. The CDR3: CASRQQGGTEAFF. CDR3 bases: TGTGCCAGCAGACAACAGGGTGGCACTGAAGCTTTCTTT.

In its sample, this clonotype was seen many times. The rearrangement uses TRBV18 and TRBJ1-2, with D hard to call. V was clipped by 3 bases and J by 4 bases, with 12 bases between them. There are 14 residues in the CDR3. Germline V gives CDR1 KGHSH, CDR2 LQKENI. CDR3 coding DNA: TGTGCCAGCTCACCTCGGGGAGAAATCTATGGCTACACCTTC. As protein: CASSPRGEIYGYTF. The complete variable domain, with remaining parts taken from reference TRBV18 and TRBJ1-2, reads NAGVMQNPRHLVRRRGQEARLRCSPMKGHSHVYWYRQLPEEGLKFMVYLQKENIIDESGMPKERFSAEFPKEGPSILRIQQVVRGDSAAYFCASSPRGEIYGYTFGSGTRLTVV.

This chain uses TRBV11-2 with TRBJ2-7; D might be TRBD2 (5 bases). This CDR3 region has 13 residues. Trimming took 5 bases from V and 3 from J, leaving 11 bases between them. Looked up from germline, CDR1 is SGHAT and CDR2 is FQNNGV. CDR3 DNA: TGTGCCAGCAGCCCTAGTGAGGGCTACGAGCAGTACTTC. It translates to CASSPSEGYEQYF.

The V gene is TRBV24-1, the J gene TRBJ2-7, with D tentatively TRBD1 (6 bases). The CDR3 spans 17 residues. From germline, CDR1 is KGHDR and CDR2 SFDVKD. Between the trimmed V and J ends, which lost 4 bases and 2 bases, there was a span of 20 bases. The CDR3 here is CATSDPYTPGHPYEQYF. The CDR3 DNA reads as TGTGCCACCAGTGACCCCTACACCCCGGGACACCCCTACGAGCAGTACTTC.